What follows is one T cell receptor beta chain and its context. The record originates from a study of T cell responses to AZD1222 COVID-19 vaccine. Germline-derived CDR1 and CDR2 are SNHLY and FYNNEI. V dropped 8 bases and J dropped 4; count of bases not matched to a gene: 11. This CDR3 has 14 amino acids. Assay: immunoSEQ multiplex PCR; the TCRdb copy retains only in-frame clones and omits some. The top ten clones hold about a tenth of a sample with 75,000 to 95,000 clones, 70% to 90% of them seen once. J is TRBJ2-7 and V is TRBV2; TRBD1 matches at 7 bases. This receptor was obtained from an adult in good health. Here the sequenced sample was peripheral blood, taken on day 0 of AZD1222 vaccination. In nucleotides, the CDR3 is TGTGCCAGCCGTTCCGGGACAGCGCCTTACGAGCAGTACTTC. It translates to CASRSGTAPYEQYF.